The sequence of this T cell receptor (beta chain) was determined in a study of CD8 T cells in ankylosing spondylitis (dated by TCRdb to the late 2010s). Turning to the overall study: To find TCR variants linked to disease, the study profiled T cell receptor beta repertoires in ankylosing spondylitis patients and healthy donors. Peripheral blood samples were taken, and synovial fluid was additionally collected from ankylosing spondylitis patients. The full study cohort was made up of about 24 ankylosing spondylitis patients and roughly 98 healthy donors. The paper as a whole reports these results and caveats: The disease-linked clones were reported to be significantly enriched in matched synovial fluid samples from ankylosing spondylitis patients. Blood from ankylosing spondylitis patients appeared to be characterized by a TCR beta motif composed of under ten highly homologous amino acid variants. Some of the motif variants had been reported before in the synovial fluid and blood of reactive arthritis patients, a finding that suggests common disease-initiation mechanisms. In peripheral blood, the disease-linked clones were found at relatively low frequencies and had a CD8+ phenotype.

The sequencer was an Illumina HiSeq 2500. Quantitative 5'-RACE with molecular barcodes was the method used to prepare the TCR beta libraries. As for the authors' bioinformatics: To identify disease-linked TCR variants, a new computational method was used, one built on a probabilistic model of VDJ rearrangement. TCRdb reworked the public reads: Q25 trimming with fastp, MiXCR clone assembly, productive beta chains retained. Each CDR3 protein appears once, grouped with its most common genes and DNA. It is TCRdb's table, rather than the study itself, that gives the V and J calls and clone size. The sample table records more than 150,000 distinct CDR3 sequences; roughly 18% of these occur just once. 4.3% of the sample is held by the ten biggest clonotypes. Counted from cysteine to phenylalanine, this CDR3 has 15 amino acids. Here the CDR3 DNA is all that survives: 45 bases in frame from base 1. This clonotype was observed many times. Its antigen is still unknown. Per-base qualities were not stored, and no clone one base away is much larger.

Material for sequencing was blood, either unsorted or a sorted T cell fraction (not recorded which). The clonotype comes from a male donor between 5 and 29 years old with ankylosing spondylitis or in good health (not recorded which). Donor details come from another sample of the same person, matched by shared clones. Recombination joined TRBV21-1 with TRBJ1-1; TRBD1, the table's D call, lacks a check against the DNA. TRBV21-1 is a documented pseudogene. The CDR3 here reads CASNTERRLNTEAFF. The nucleotides read TGTGCCAGTAATACGGAGAGGCGGCTGAACACTGAAGCTTTCTTT.